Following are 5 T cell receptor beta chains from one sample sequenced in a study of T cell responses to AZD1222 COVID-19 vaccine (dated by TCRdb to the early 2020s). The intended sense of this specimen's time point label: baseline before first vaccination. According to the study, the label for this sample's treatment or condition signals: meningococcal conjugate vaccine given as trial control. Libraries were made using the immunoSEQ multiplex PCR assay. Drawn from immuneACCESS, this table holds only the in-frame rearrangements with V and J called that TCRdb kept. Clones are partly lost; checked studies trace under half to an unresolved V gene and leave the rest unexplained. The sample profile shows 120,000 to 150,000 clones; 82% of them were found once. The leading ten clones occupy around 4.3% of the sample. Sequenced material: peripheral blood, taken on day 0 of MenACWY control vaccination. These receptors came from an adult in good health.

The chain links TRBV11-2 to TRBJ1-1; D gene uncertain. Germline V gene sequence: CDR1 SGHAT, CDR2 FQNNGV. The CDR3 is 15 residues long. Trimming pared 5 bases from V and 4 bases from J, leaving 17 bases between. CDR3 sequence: CASSLLRLEGTEAFF. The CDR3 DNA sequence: TGTGCCAGCAGCCTCCTTCGGCTGGAGGGCACTGAAGCTTTCTTT.

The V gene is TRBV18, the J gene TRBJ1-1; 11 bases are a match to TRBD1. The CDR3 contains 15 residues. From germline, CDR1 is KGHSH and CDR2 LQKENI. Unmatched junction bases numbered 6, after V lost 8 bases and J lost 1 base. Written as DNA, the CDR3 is TGTGCCAGCCAGGGACAGGGGGGACAGAACACTGAAGCTTTCTTT. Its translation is CASQGQGGQNTEAFF.

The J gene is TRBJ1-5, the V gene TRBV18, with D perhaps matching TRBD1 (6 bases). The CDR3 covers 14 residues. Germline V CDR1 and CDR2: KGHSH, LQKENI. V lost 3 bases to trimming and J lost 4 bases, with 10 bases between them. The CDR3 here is CASSPTGQNQPQHF. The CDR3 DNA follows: TGTGCCAGCTCACCGACGGGACAAAATCAGCCCCAGCATTTT.

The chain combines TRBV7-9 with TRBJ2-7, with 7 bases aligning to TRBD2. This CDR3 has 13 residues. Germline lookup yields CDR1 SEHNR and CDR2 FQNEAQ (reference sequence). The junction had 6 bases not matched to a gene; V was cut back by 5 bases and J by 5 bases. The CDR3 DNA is TGTGCCAGCAGCCGAGGACTAGTGAACGAGCAGTACTTC. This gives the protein CASSRGLVNEQYF. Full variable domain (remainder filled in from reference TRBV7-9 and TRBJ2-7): DTGVSQNPRHKITKRGQNVTFRCDPISEHNRLYWYRQTLGQGPEFLTYFQNEAQLEKSRLLSDRFSAERPKGSFSTLEIQRTEQGDSAMYLCASSRGLVNEQYFGPGTRLTVT.

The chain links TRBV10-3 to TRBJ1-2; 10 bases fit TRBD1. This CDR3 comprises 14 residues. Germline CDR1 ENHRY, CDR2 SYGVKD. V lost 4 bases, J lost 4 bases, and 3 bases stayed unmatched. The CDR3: CAISGQGASYGYTF. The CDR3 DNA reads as TGTGCCATCAGTGGACAGGGGGCGAGCTATGGCTACACCTTC.